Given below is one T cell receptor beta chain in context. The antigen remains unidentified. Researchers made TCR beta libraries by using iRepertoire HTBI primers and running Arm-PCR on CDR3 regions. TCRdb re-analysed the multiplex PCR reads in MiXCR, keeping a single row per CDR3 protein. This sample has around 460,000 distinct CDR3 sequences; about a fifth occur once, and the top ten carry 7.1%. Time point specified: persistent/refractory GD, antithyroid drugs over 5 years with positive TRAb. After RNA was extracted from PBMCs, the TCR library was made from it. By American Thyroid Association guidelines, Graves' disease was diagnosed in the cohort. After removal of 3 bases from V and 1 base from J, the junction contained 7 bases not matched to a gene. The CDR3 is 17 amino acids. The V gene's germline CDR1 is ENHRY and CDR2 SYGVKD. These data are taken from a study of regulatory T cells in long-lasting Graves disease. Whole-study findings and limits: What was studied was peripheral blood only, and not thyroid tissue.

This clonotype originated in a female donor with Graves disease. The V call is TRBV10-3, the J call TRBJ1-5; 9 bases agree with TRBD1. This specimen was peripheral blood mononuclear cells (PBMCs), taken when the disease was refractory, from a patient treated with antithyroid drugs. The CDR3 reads CAISDKSGTGSNQPQHF. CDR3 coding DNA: TGTGCCATCAGTGATAAATCCGGGACAGGGAGCAATCAGCCCCAGCATTTT.